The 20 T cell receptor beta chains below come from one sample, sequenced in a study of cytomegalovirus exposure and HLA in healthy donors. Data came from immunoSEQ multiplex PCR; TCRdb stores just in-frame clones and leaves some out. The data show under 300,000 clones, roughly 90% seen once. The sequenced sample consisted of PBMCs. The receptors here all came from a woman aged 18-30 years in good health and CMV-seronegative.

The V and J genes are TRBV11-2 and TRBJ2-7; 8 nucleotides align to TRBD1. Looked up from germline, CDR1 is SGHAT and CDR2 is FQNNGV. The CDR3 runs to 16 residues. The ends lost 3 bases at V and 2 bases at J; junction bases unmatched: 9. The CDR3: CASSFSPGQVTYEQYF. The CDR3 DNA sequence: TGTGCCAGCAGCTTTTCACCGGGACAGGTTACCTACGAGCAGTACTTC.

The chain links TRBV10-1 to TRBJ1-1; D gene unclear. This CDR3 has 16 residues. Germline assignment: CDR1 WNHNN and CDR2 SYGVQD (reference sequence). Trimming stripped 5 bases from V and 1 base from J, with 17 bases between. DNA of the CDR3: TGCGCCAGCAGTCCAGGAGGTGAACTACGGAACACTGAAGCTTTCTTT. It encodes CASSPGGELRNTEAFF.

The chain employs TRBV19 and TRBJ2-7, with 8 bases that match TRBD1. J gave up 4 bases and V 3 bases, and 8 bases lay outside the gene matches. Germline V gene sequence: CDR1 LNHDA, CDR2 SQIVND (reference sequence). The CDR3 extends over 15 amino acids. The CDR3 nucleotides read TGTGCCAGTAGTATGAGGGGGACAGGCGTTTACGAGCAGTACGTC. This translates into CASSMRGTGVYEQYV.

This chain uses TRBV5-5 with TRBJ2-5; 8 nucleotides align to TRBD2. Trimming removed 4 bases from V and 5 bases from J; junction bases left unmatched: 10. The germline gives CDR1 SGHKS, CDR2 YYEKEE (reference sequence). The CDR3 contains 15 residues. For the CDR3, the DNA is TGTGCCAGCAGCACAATTGGCGGGGGGTTGGAGACCCAGTACTTC. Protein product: CASSTIGGGLETQYF. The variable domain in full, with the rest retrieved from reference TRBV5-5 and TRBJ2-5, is DAGVTQSPTHLIKTRGQQVTLRCSPISGHKSVSWYQQVLGQGPQFIFQYYEKEERGRGNFPDRFSARQFPNYSSELNVNALLLGDSALYLCASSTIGGGLETQYFGPGTRLLVL.

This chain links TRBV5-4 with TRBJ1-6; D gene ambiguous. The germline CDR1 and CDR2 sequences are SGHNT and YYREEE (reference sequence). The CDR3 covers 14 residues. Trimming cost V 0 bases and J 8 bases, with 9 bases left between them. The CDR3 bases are TGTGCCAGCAGCTTGGGGTACAGAGATTCACCCCTCCACTTT. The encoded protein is CASSLGYRDSPLHF. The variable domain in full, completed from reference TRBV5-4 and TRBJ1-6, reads ETGVTQSPTHLIKTRGQQVTLRCSSQSGHNTVSWYQQALGQGPQFIFQYYREEENGRGNFPPRFSGLQFPNYSSELNVNALELDDSALYLCASSLGYRDSPLHFGNGTRLTVT.

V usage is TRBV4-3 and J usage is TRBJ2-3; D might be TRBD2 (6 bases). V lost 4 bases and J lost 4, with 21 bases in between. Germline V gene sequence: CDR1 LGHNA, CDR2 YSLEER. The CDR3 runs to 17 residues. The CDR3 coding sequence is TGCGCCAGCAGCCCTAATCCCGCTAGCGTGCGGGCAGATACGCAGTATTTT. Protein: CASSPNPASVRADTQYF.

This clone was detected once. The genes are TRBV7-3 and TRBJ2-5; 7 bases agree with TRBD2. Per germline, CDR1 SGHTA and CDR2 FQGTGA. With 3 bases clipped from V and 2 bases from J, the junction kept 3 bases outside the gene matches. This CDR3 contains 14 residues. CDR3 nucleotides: TGTGCCAGCAGCTTGCTAGCGGCTCAAGAGACCCAGTACTTC. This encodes CASSLLAAQETQYF.

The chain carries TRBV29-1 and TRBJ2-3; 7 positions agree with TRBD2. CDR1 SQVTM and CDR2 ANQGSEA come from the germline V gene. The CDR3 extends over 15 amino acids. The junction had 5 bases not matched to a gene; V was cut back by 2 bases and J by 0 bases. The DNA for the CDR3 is TGCAGCGTTGAACTAAGCGGGGCTAGCACAGATACGCAGTATTTT. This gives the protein CSVELSGASTDTQYF.

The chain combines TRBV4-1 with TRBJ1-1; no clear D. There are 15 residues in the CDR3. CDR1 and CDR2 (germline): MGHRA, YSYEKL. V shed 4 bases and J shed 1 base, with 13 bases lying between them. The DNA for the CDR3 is TGCGCCAGCAGCCCATTAGAGGGCGCGAACACTGAAGCTTTCTTT. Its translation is CASSPLEGANTEAFF.

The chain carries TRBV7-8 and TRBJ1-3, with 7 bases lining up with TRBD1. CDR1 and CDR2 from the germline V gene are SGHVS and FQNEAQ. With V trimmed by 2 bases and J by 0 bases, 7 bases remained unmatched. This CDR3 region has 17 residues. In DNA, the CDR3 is TGTGCCAGCAGCTTATACGAGACAGGGCCCTCTGGAAACACCATATATTTT. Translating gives CASSLYETGPSGNTIYF.

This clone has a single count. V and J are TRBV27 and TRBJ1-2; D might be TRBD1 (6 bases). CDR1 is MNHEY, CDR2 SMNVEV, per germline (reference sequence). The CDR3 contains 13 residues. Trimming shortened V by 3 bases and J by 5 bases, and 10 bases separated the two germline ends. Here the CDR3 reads CASSFGTGYGYTF. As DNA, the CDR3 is TGTGCCAGCAGTTTTGGAACAGGGTATGGCTACACCTTC.

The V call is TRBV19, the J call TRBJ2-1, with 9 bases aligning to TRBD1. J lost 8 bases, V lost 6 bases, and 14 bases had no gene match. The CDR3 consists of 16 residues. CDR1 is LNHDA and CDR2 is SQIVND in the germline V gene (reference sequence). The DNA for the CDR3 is TGTGCCAGTAGCAACACTGGACAGGGGAAGGGAGATGAGCAGTTCTTC. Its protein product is CASSNTGQGKGDEQFF. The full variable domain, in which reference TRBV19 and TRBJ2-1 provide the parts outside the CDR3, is DGGITQSPKYLFRKEGQNVTLSCEQNLNHDAMYWYRQDPGQGLRLIYYSQIVNDFQKGDIAEGYSVSREKKESFPLTVTSAQKNPTAFYLCASSNTGQGKGDEQFFGPGTRLTVL.

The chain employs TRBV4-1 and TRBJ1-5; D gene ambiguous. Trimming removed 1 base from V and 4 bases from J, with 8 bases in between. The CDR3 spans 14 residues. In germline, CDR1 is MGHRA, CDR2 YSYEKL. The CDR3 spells CASSQGASNQPQHF. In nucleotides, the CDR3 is TGCGCCAGCAGCCAAGGGGCATCGAATCAGCCCCAGCATTTT.

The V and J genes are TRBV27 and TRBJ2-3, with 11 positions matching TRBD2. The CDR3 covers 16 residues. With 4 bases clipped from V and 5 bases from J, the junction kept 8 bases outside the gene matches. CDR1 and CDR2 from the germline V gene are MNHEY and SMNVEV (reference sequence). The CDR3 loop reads CASSSLAGGSGDTQYF. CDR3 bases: TGTGCCAGCAGTTCGCTAGCGGGGGGATCGGGAGATACGCAGTATTTT.

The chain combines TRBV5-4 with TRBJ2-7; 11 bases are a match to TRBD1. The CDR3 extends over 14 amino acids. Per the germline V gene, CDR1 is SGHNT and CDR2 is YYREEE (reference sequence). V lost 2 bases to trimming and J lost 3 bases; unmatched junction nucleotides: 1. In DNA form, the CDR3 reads TGTGCCAGCAGCTTCGGGACAGGGGGCTACGAGCAGTACGTC. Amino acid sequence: CASSFGTGGYEQYV.

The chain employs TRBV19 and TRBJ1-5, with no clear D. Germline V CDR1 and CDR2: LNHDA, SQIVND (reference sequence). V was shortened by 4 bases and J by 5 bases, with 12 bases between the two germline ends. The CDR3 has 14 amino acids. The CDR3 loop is CASSKVSRDQPQHF. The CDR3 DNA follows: TGTGCCAGTAGTAAGGTATCGAGGGATCAGCCCCAGCATTTT.

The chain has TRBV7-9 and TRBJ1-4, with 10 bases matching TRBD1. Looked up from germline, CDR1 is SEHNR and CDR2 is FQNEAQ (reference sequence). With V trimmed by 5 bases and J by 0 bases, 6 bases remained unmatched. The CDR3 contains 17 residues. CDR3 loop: CASSDTGQGATNEKLFF. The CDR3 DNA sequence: TGTGCCAGCAGCGATACTGGACAGGGGGCAACTAATGAAAAACTGTTTTTT.

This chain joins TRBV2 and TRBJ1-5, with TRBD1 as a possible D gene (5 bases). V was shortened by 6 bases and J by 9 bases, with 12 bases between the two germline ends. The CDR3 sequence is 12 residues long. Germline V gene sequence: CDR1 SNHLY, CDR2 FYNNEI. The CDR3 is CASRPGIGPQHF. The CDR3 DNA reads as TGTGCCAGCAGGCCAGGGATAGGGCCCCAGCATTTT.

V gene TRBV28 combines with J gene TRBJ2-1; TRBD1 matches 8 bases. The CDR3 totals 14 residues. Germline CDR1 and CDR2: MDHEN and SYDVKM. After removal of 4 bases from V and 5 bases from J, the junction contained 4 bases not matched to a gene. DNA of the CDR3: TGTGCCAGCAGTTGGGACAGGTCCGACAATGAGCAGTTCTTC. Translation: CASSWDRSDNEQFF.

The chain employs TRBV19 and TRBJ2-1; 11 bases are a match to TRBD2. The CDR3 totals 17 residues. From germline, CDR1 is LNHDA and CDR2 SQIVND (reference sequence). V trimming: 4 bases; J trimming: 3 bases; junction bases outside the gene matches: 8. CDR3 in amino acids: CASSNQLAGDNYNEQFF. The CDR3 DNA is TGTGCCAGTAGTAACCAACTAGCGGGGGACAACTACAATGAGCAGTTCTTC.